The present T cell receptor (beta chain) was sequenced within a study of T cell repertoires in cytomegalovirus infection. The overall study: The authors relied on CMV epitopes, both recently identified HLA-C-restricted and well-studied HLA-B-restricted. Through public TCR beta signatures, both CMV infection and matching HLA type were indicated. General study findings and limits: Dominating the ex vivo response were TCR beta clonotypes that were CMV-specific and HLA-C-restricted. Identification of carriers of CMV plus the relevant HLA was achieved through cumulative public TCR beta family frequency.

The ends were cut back, 0 bases at V and 2 bases at J, with 12 bases in the middle. The CDR3 sequence is 16 residues long. Germline CDR1 and CDR2: MNHEY and SMNVEV (reference sequence). TCRdb called the reads again in MiXCR, with one record for every CDR3 protein. Of 700,000 to 950,000 distinct CDR3 sequences in the sample, 30% to 35% were seen once. A remark on this clonotype: Its antigen is not identified.

Sequencing was performed on cultured CD8+ T cells from PBMCs, taken from culture after CMV antigen stimulation. The genes are TRBV27 and TRBJ2-3; no definite D call. The sequence derives from a human donor in good health (CMV status not recorded). Some clones in this sample may be carry-over from other donors' samples. CDR3 protein: CASSLSIIDFTDTQYF. The CDR3 nucleotides read TGTGCCAGCAGTTTATCGATAATTGACTTCACAGATACGCAGTATTTT.